These 32 T cell receptor beta chains share one sample of origin, sequenced in a study of blood T cell repertoires in COVID-19. This table comes from immunoSEQ multiplex PCR, and its TCRdb copy is limited to in-frame clones, with some not included. The sample yields fewer than 200,000 clones, roughly 80% seen once. Sequencing used PBMCs or T cells enriched from blood (not recorded which). These receptors came from a woman in her thirties or forties with acute COVID-19.

At least ten counts were recorded for this clone. The V and J genes are TRBV7-9 and TRBJ2-7; 8 bases line up with TRBD1. V was pared by 4 bases and J by 2 bases, with 4 bases of the junction left unmatched. Germline V CDR1 and CDR2: SEHNR, FQNEAQ (reference sequence). This CDR3 has 14 amino acids. The CDR3 is CASSSDRGTYEQYF. CDR3 DNA sequence: TGTGCCAGCAGCTCCGACAGGGGTACCTACGAGCAGTACTTC.

The chain recombines TRBV14 with TRBJ2-2; 10 bases line up with TRBD1. The trim removed 6 bases at V and 5 bases at J, leaving 9 bases unmatched. The germline V gene has CDR1 SGHDN and CDR2 FVKESK. The length of the CDR3 is 16 residues. The DNA of the CDR3 is TGTGCCAGCAGACCCGACAGGGGGCCAGAGACCGGGGAGCTGTTTTTT. Protein sequence: CASRPDRGPETGELFF.

The rearrangement uses TRBV24-1 and TRBJ1-5; a weak D match, TRBD1 (6 bases). In germline, CDR1 is KGHDR, CDR2 SFDVKD. With 4 bases removed from V and 3 bases from J, the gap between germline ends came to 18 bases. This CDR3 has 17 residues. CDR3 bases: TGTGCCACCAGTGACCGTTTAAACAGGGCCCACAATCAGCCCCAGCATTTT. Residues: CATSDRLNRAHNQPQHF.

The rearrangement uses TRBV28 and TRBJ1-5; 8 bases align to TRBD1. The CDR3 extends over 15 amino acids. J gave up 5 bases and V 6 bases, and 9 bases lay outside the gene matches. Germline V gene data show CDR1 as MDHEN and CDR2 as SYDVKM. DNA for the CDR3: TGTGCCAGCAGCTTGGGACAGGTGGCGGATCAGCCCCAGCATTTT. This sequence encodes CASSLGQVADQPQHF.

This clone was counted once. V is TRBV11-1 and J is TRBJ1-1; TRBD1 matches at 7 bases. J was trimmed by 9 bases and V by 3 bases; bases with no gene match: 4. The CDR3 is made up of 12 amino acids. In germline, CDR1 is SGHAT, CDR2 FQDESV (reference sequence). Here the CDR3 reads CASSLSQGKAFF. The DNA for the CDR3 is TGTGCCAGCAGCTTGTCACAGGGGAAAGCTTTCTTT.

This sequence joins TRBV18 and TRBJ1-2; TRBD1 might be the D (5 bases). Trimming pared 5 bases from V and 2 bases from J, leaving 15 bases between. Germline V gene lookup returns CDR1 KGHSH and CDR2 LQKENI. The CDR3 has 15 residues. The CDR3 loop reads CASSRGTSRNYGYTF. CDR3 nucleotides: TGTGCCAGCTCAAGGGGCACATCGAGGAACTATGGCTACACCTTC.

This sequence joins TRBV7-6 and TRBJ2-2, with TRBD2 matching over 12 bases. The V gene's germline CDR1 is SGHVS and CDR2 FNYEAQ. This CDR3 spans 18 amino acids. Germline trimming cut 1 base from V and 6 bases from J; bases unmatched to any gene: 9. In nucleotides, the CDR3 is TGTGCCAGCAGCTTAGGGACTAGCGGGAAAGGATTGTCCGGGGAGCTGTTTTTT. Translated: CASSLGTSGKGLSGELFF.

This rearrangement joins TRBV4-1 to TRBJ2-1; no reliable D call. This CDR3 contains 16 residues. Trimming pared 1 base from V and 0 bases from J, leaving 10 bases between. CDR1 is MGHRA, CDR2 YSYEKL, per germline. The CDR3 nucleotides are TGCGCCAGCAGCCAAGGAACAGTAGACTCCTACAATGAGCAGTTCTTC. Its protein product is CASSQGTVDSYNEQFF.

This sequence joins TRBV18 and TRBJ1-1; the D is unclear. The germline V gene encodes CDR1 KGHSH and CDR2 LQKENI. The CDR3 contains 14 residues. Trimming removed 2 bases from V and 1 base from J, with 8 bases in between. CDR3 in amino acids: CASSPGLGNTEAFF. The CDR3 nucleotides are TGTGCCAGCTCACCAGGGCTGGGGAACACTGAAGCTTTCTTT.

The V call is TRBV30, the J call TRBJ2-7, with a possible D match to TRBD1 (5 bases). Trimming pared 0 bases from V and 7 bases from J, leaving 10 bases between. Germline-derived CDR1 and CDR2 are GTSNPN and SVGIG (reference sequence). The CDR3 consists of 12 residues. CDR3 protein: CAWSVGVGEQYF. CDR3 DNA sequence: TGTGCCTGGAGTGTAGGGGTAGGGGAGCAGTACTTC.

The chain uses TRBV29-1 and TRBJ2-1; TRBD1 matches at 7 bases. The V segment lost 6 bases and the J segment 6 bases; nucleotides outside the gene matches: 5. Per the germline V gene, CDR1 is SQVTM and CDR2 is ANQGSEA. CDR3 size: 12 residues. In DNA form, the CDR3 reads TGCAGCGTCCAGGACAGGCCCAATGAGCAGTTCTTC. Translating gives CSVQDRPNEQFF.

In this sample, this clone turned up once. The chain has TRBV3-1 (or the pseudogene TRBV3-2) and TRBJ2-1, with 12 positions matching TRBD2. Germline assignment: CDR1 LGHDT and CDR2 YNNKEL (reference sequence). CDR3 length: 17 residues. V was clipped by 3 bases and J by 4 bases; unmatched bases: 7. The DNA of the CDR3 is TGTGCCAGCAGCCACCCGACTAGCGGGAGACCTTACAATGAGCAGTTCTTC. This sequence encodes CASSHPTSGRPYNEQFF.

The chain links TRBV5-1 to TRBJ2-2, with 10 positions matching TRBD2. The trim removed 0 bases at V and 5 bases at J, leaving 4 bases unmatched. CDR1 and CDR2 (germline): SGHRS, YFSETQ. There are 16 residues in the CDR3. The chain's CDR3 is CASSLALAGETGELFF. The CDR3 region has the DNA TGCGCCAGCAGCTTGGCTCTAGCGGGAGAGACCGGGGAGCTGTTTTTT.

J is TRBJ1-2 and V is TRBV5-1; 9 nucleotides align to TRBD1. Germline assignment: CDR1 SGHRS and CDR2 YFSETQ. V trimming: 4 bases; J trimming: 3 bases; junction bases outside the gene matches: 4. The CDR3 totals 14 residues. DNA of the CDR3: TGCGCCAGCAGCAAAACAGGGGGCGACTATGGCTACACCTTC. The encoded protein is CASSKTGGDYGYTF. The full variable domain, with the rest looked up from reference TRBV5-1 and TRBJ1-2, is KAGVTQTPRYLIKTRGQQVTLSCSPISGHRSVSWYQQTPGQGLQFLFEYFSETQRNKGNFPGRFSGRQFSNSRSEMNVSTLELGDSALYLCASSKTGGDYGYTFGSGTRLTVV.

The chain joins TRBV7-8 to TRBJ1-6; TRBD1 might be the D (5 bases). The CDR3 loop spans 17 amino acids. The V end lost 2 bases, the J end lost 4 bases, and 15 bases lay between the germline ends. The V gene's germline CDR1 is SGHVS and CDR2 FQNEAQ. This CDR3 is CASSLKDTSLYNSPLHF. The CDR3 nucleotides read TGTGCCAGCAGCTTAAAGGACACGTCCCTTTATAATTCACCCCTCCACTTT.

The genes are TRBV9 and TRBJ1-1; TRBD1 matches 9 bases. Germline V gene data show CDR1 as SGDLS and CDR2 as YYNGEE. The CDR3 has 15 residues. V lost 3 bases and J lost 6; bases outside the gene matches: 9. The DNA of the CDR3 is TGTGCCAGCAGCGCCCCGGGACAGGGTATGGCTGAAGCTTTCTTT. This codes for CASSAPGQGMAEAFF.

The chain carries TRBV25-1 and TRBJ2-2; perhaps TRBD2 as D (5 bases). Germline lookup yields CDR1 MGHDK and CDR2 SYGVNS. V lost 2 bases to trimming and J lost 4 bases, with 5 bases between them. CDR3 length: 13 residues. The CDR3 coding sequence is TGTGCCAGCAGTGAAGGAGGCACCGGGGAGCTGTTTTTT. It is translated as CASSEGGTGELFF.

This clone was observed a few times. The genes are TRBV2 and TRBJ1-4; D might be TRBD1 (6 bases). CDR1 is SNHLY and CDR2 is FYNNEI in the germline V gene. V lost 2 bases and J lost 10, with 17 bases in between. The CDR3 extends over 15 amino acids. The CDR3 DNA reads TGTGCCAGCAGTGAATTGGGGGCAGGAGAAGTAAAACTGTTTTTT. Translating it yields CASSELGAGEVKLFF. Filled out from reference TRBV2 and TRBJ1-4, the complete variable domain reads EPEVTQTPSHQVTQMGQEVILRCVPISNHLYFYWYRQILGQKVEFLVSFYNNEISEKSEIFDDQFSVERPDGSNFTLKIRSTKLEDSAMYFCASSELGAGEVKLFFGSGTQLSVL.

This chain joins TRBV5-1 and TRBJ2-1; TRBD1 is a possible D gene (6 bases). CDR3 length: 16 amino acids. Germline V CDR1 and CDR2: SGHRS, YFSETQ. V was trimmed by 7 bases and J by 9 bases, leaving 26 bases between them. CDR3 DNA sequence: TGCGCCAGCGGTAATCTCTCCAGGGGATATACGGGTGAGCAGTTCTTC. Amino acids: CASGNLSRGYTGEQFF. Full variable domain (rest looked up from reference TRBV5-1 and TRBJ2-1): KAGVTQTPRYLIKTRGQQVTLSCSPISGHRSVSWYQQTPGQGLQFLFEYFSETQRNKGNFPGRFSGRQFSNSRSEMNVSTLELGDSALYLCASGNLSRGYTGEQFFGPGTRLTVL.

The count of this clone is one. V is TRBV7-6 and J is TRBJ2-1; 14 bases agree with TRBD2. Germline loops: CDR1 SGHVS, CDR2 FNYEAQ. The CDR3 is 15 amino acids. The V gene end was trimmed by 6 bases and the J gene end by 10 bases; junction bases not matched to a gene: 8. The DNA for the CDR3 is TGTGCCAGCAGTTCCGTGGGGACTAGCGGGAGAGAGCAGTTCTTC. This codes for CASSSVGTSGREQFF.

The chain employs TRBV20-1 and TRBJ1-2; D is unresolved. The germline gives CDR1 DFQATT, CDR2 SNEGSKA (reference sequence). V lost 6 bases to trimming and J lost 8 bases, with 13 bases between them. CDR3 length equals 11 residues. The CDR3 DNA reads TGCAGTGCCCGGGTGAGGTCGGGCTACACCTTC. Translated: CSARVRSGYTF.

This chain uses TRBV5-1 with TRBJ1-1; maybe TRBD1 (6 bases). V was trimmed by 0 bases and J by 1 base, leaving 10 bases between them. CDR1 and CDR2 from the germline V gene are SGHRS and YFSETQ. The CDR3 length is 15 residues. The CDR3 loop reads CASSLEGTKNTEAFF. The CDR3 DNA sequence: TGCGCCAGCAGCTTGGAAGGGACAAAGAACACTGAAGCTTTCTTT.

The rearrangement links TRBV6-5 to TRBJ1-2; 7 positions agree with TRBD1. Germline V lookup: CDR1 MNHEY, CDR2 SVGAGI. The trim removed 6 bases at V and 6 bases at J, leaving 1 base unmatched. The CDR3 sequence is 11 residues long. The CDR3 region is CASRTGDGYTF. CDR3 sequence (DNA): TGTGCCAGCAGAACAGGGGATGGCTACACCTTC.

In this sample, this clone turned up once. This chain links TRBV15 with TRBJ1-1; D may be TRBD1 (6 bases). The CDR3 runs to 14 residues. V lost 5 bases, J lost 1 base, and 11 bases lay in between. Germline values: CDR1 LNHNV, CDR2 YYDKDF (reference sequence). The CDR3 DNA reads as TGTGCCACCAGCCTACAACAGGGGAACACTGAAGCTTTCTTT. Amino acid sequence: CATSLQQGNTEAFF.

The J gene is TRBJ2-3, the V gene TRBV7-9, with no clear D. CDR1 and CDR2 from the germline V gene are SEHNR and FQNEAQ (reference sequence). CDR3 size: 11 residues. Trimming shortened V by 7 bases and J by 4 bases, and 6 bases separated the two germline ends. CDR3 coding DNA: TGTGCCAGCACCCTTTCAGATACGCAGTATTTT. Translated: CASTLSDTQYF.

This rearrangement joins TRBV29-1 to TRBJ1-2, with a possible D match to TRBD1 (5 bases). V was shortened by 4 bases and J by 4 bases, with 13 bases between the two germline ends. The CDR3 runs to 13 residues. Germline CDR1 and CDR2: SQVTM and ANQGSEA. The CDR3 loop is CSVAVGQGYGYTF. CDR3 nucleotide sequence: TGCAGCGTTGCGGTGGGGCAGGGCTATGGCTACACCTTC.

The V and J genes are TRBV27 and TRBJ2-3; 10 bases line up with TRBD1. The V segment lost 5 bases and the J segment 4 bases; nucleotides outside the gene matches: 6. CDR1 MNHEY and CDR2 SMNVEV come from the germline V gene (reference sequence). CDR3 size: 15 residues. The CDR3 DNA is TGTGCCAGCAGTGCCGCCGGGACAGGGGCAGATACGCAGTATTTT. This codes for CASSAAGTGADTQYF.

This chain connects TRBV13 to TRBJ1-3; D may be TRBD1 (6 bases). V was trimmed by 3 bases and J by 0 bases, leaving 9 bases between them. Looked up from germline, CDR1 is PRHDT and CDR2 is FYEKMQ (reference sequence). The CDR3 covers 15 residues. CDR3 nucleotide sequence: TGTGCCAGCAGCTTCGGACAGTTCTCTGGAAACACCATATATTTT. It translates to CASSFGQFSGNTIYF.

This sequence joins TRBV5-1 and TRBJ2-7; 11 nucleotides match TRBD2. The CDR3 consists of 15 residues. J gave up 4 bases and V 4 bases, and 7 bases lay outside the gene matches. The V gene's germline CDR1 is SGHRS and CDR2 YFSETQ. The DNA of the CDR3 is TGCGCCAGCAGCCCGACTAGCGGGGTACCTTACGAGCAGTACTTC. Translated: CASSPTSGVPYEQYF.

The chain carries TRBV19 and TRBJ1-2; D gene unclear. Germline CDR1 and CDR2: LNHDA and SQIVND (reference sequence). Trimming took off 3 bases at V and 2 bases at J, with 10 bases between the two ends. The CDR3 length is 14 residues. DNA of the CDR3: TGTGCCAGTAGTATGTCGGTGTCGAACTATGGCTACACCTTC. This encodes CASSMSVSNYGYTF. Combining the CDR3 with reference TRBV19 and TRBJ1-2 gives the whole variable domain DGGITQSPKYLFRKEGQNVTLSCEQNLNHDAMYWYRQDPGQGLRLIYYSQIVNDFQKGDIAEGYSVSREKKESFPLTVTSAQKNPTAFYLCASSMSVSNYGYTFGSGTRLTVV.

The rearrangement uses TRBV7-8 and TRBJ2-1; possible D gene TRBD1, 6 bases. V gave up 5 bases and J gave up 8 bases, with 19 bases separating them. CDR1 is SGHVS and CDR2 is FQNEAQ in the germline V gene. The CDR3 runs to 15 residues. DNA for the CDR3: TGTGCCAGCAGCCTCCGACAGGTGGTTCTCGATGAGCAGTTCTTC. This translates into CASSLRQVVLDEQFF.

The V gene is TRBV9, the J gene TRBJ2-2, with D possibly matching TRBD1 (6 bases). Trimming stripped 2 bases from V and 6 bases from J, with 17 bases between. Germline values: CDR1 SGDLS, CDR2 YYNGEE. This CDR3 comprises 16 residues. The CDR3 nucleotides read TGTGCCAGCAGCGTCCACAGGGCGAAGTTTGCCGGGGAGCTGTTTTTT. Translated, it gives CASSVHRAKFAGELFF.